This TCR beta chain was obtained from a study of early stage breast cancer tumors. The overall study: Approximately 10-fold was the mean read coverage per sample. Points from the study as a whole: Enriched TCRB sequences shared across patients were mostly commonly generated sequences.

Looked up from germline, CDR1 is MDHEN and CDR2 is SYDVKM. The CDR3 contains 14 residues. V was clipped by 2 bases and J by 0 bases, with 8 bases between them. Sequenced by immunoSEQ multiplex PCR; TCRdb stores in-frame clones only, minus some. The table lists about 72,000 clones, around 80% of them singletons, with approximately 3.7% in the top ten. Regarding this clone: Its antigen is unidentified.

Source material: blood. The sequence came from a person aged 55 to 75 with breast cancer. This rearrangement joins TRBV28 to TRBJ2-7; D unclear. The CDR3 sequence: CASSLLERSYEQYF. For the CDR3, the DNA is TGTGCCAGCAGTTTACTCGAACGCTCCTACGAGCAGTACTTC.